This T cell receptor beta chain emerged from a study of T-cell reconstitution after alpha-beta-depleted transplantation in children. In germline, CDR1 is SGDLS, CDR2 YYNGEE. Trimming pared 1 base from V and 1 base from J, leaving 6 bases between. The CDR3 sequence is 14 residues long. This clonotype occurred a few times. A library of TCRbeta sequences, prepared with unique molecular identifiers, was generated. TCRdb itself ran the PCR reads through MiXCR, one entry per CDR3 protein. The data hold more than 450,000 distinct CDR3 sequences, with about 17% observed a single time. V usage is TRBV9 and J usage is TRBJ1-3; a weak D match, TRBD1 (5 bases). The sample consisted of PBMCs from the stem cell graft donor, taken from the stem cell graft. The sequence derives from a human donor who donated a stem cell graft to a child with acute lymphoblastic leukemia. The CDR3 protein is CASSVTGSGNTIYF. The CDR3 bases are TGTGCCAGCAGCGTAACAGGATCTGGAAACACCATATATTTT.